This T cell receptor beta chain derives from a study of chemoradiotherapy in HPV16-positive cancers. On the study more broadly: Candidate HPV-specific T-cell clones and common TCR motifs came from functional assays in a couple of HPV16-positive patients. The study's findings and limits: During treatment, candidate HPV-specific clones and E7-related motifs expanded in tumor.

By sample share, this clone is hyperexpanded. Antigen specificity is unknown. This CDR3 is built from 14 residues. The V gene's germline CDR1 is MNHNY and CDR2 SVGAGI (reference sequence). V was pared by 6 bases and J by 6 bases, with 18 bases between. Profiled with immunoSEQ multiplex PCR; TCRdb holds only in-frame clones, not every one. The sample records roughly 830 clones, about 82% being singletons. Sequenced material: tumor tissue, taken from a patient who underwent chemoradiotherapy. This TCR derives from a human donor with HPV-associated anogenital cancer. The chain uses TRBV6-6 and TRBJ2-7; D tentatively reads TRBD1 or TRBD2 (6 bases each). This chain's CDR3 is CASSHRRARGEQYV. Written as DNA, the CDR3 is TGTGCCAGCAGCCACAGGAGGGCCAGGGGCGAGCAGTACGTC.